The source of this TCR beta chain is a study of pediatric ulcerative colitis. Study observations and caveats: Blood-derived T cells may be present in rectal pinch biopsies.

TCRdb keeps only in-frame clones here, not all; method: immunoSEQ multiplex PCR. This table holds over 20,000 clones, around 64% found once. One to two pinch biopsies were taken from the rectum during colonoscopy. Concerning this clone: Its antigen is unknown.

The clonotype comes from a boy younger than 18 with severe ulcerative colitis. The source material was gut tissue.

The CDR3 is CASSPAVSAQPQHF. Here the CDR3 DNA reads TGTGCCAGCTCACCCGCCGTCAGCGCTCAGCCCCAGCATTTT. The chain is built from TRBV18 and TRBJ1-5; no clear D gene. CDR3 length equals 14 residues. Trimming stripped 3 bases from V and 6 bases from J, with 12 bases between. Looked up from germline, CDR1 is KGHSH and CDR2 is LQKENI.